A single sample is the source of the 21 T cell receptor beta chains below, sequenced in a study of T-cell memory formation after mild COVID-19. TCRdb ran MiXCR on the 5' RACE reads and lists one entry per CDR3 protein. The sample has over 450,000 distinct CDR3 sequences, 20% seen once. Source material: PBMCs or a T cell subset sorted from them (not recorded which). These receptors were obtained from an adult woman who had mild COVID-19 (a few samples of this study predate the infection). Cell type and time point are not known.

This clonotype was counted a few times. The rearrangement joins TRBV9 to TRBJ1-2; D gene uncertain. V lost 5 bases and J 4 bases, leaving 12 bases between the germline ends. CDR1 is SGDLS and CDR2 is YYNGEE in the germline V gene. This CDR3 is 13 amino acids long. CDR3 in amino acids: CASSHSDGYGYTF. In DNA form, the CDR3 reads TGTGCCAGCAGTCACAGCGATGGCTATGGCTACACCTTC.

V usage is TRBV11-1 and J usage is TRBJ2-5, with D perhaps TRBD2 (5 bases). This CDR3 region has 15 residues. Germline CDR1 is SGHAT and CDR2 is FQDESV (reference sequence). V lost 3 bases and J lost 4, with 15 bases in between. CDR3 residues: CASSLEAPPRETQYF. Written as DNA, the CDR3 is TGTGCCAGCAGCTTGGAGGCCCCCCCTCGAGAGACCCAGTACTTC.

This clonotype is a singleton in its sample. This chain links TRBV6-5 with TRBJ2-7; D perhaps matches TRBD1 (5 bases). This CDR3 comprises 12 residues. CDR1 and CDR2 (germline): MNHEY, SVGAGI. V lost 7 bases and J 3 bases, leaving 10 bases between the germline ends. Here the CDR3 reads CASKGRGYEQYF. DNA for the CDR3: TGTGCCAGCAAGGGGCGCGGCTACGAGCAGTACTTC.

In its sample, this clonotype was seen a few times. The CDR3 DNA reads TGTGCCAGCAGCCCGCGACATACCCCTACTAACGAGCAGTACTTC. It encodes CASSPRHTPTNEQYF. The chain uses TRBV13 and TRBJ2-7; D gene uncertain. The V gene lost 5 bases and the J gene lost 5 bases, with 19 bases spanning the gap. Germline V gene sequence: CDR1 PRHDT, CDR2 FYEKMQ (reference sequence). The CDR3 has 15 residues.

In its sample, this clonotype was seen once. The rearrangement joins TRBV24-1 to TRBJ2-2, with 10 bases aligning to TRBD1. The length of the CDR3 is 15 residues. Germline V gene sequence: CDR1 KGHDR, CDR2 SFDVKD. Germline trimming cut 7 bases from V and 4 bases from J; bases unmatched to any gene: 5. CDR3 residues: CATRRQGAGTGELFF. CDR3 in DNA: TGTGCCACCAGGAGACAGGGGGCGGGCACCGGGGAGCTGTTTTTT.

This clonotype was seen a few times. V and J are TRBV20-1 and TRBJ1-3, with a weak D call TRBD1 (5 bases). This CDR3 is 15 amino acids long. Germline loops: CDR1 DFQATT, CDR2 SNEGSKA (reference sequence). The V end was cut by 5 bases, the J end by 1 base, with 15 bases between. This CDR3 reads CSASLGDFSGNTIYF. The DNA of the CDR3 is TGCAGTGCTTCCCTCGGGGACTTTTCTGGAAACACCATATATTTT.

The chain recombines TRBV7-6 with TRBJ2-1; perhaps TRBD2 as D (5 bases). The CDR3 totals 17 residues. Germline assignment: CDR1 SGHVS and CDR2 FNYEAQ. Trimming shortened V by 2 bases and J by 2 bases, and 16 bases separated the two germline ends. The CDR3 coding sequence is TGTGCCAGCAGCTTAAACCGTTTCGGGAAGGCCTACAATGAGCAGTTCTTC. It specifies CASSLNRFGKAYNEQFF.

V is TRBV6-6 and J is TRBJ2-4; D may be TRBD1 or TRBD2 (7 bases each). The CDR3 loop spans 16 amino acids. V was cut by 2 bases and J by 0 bases, with 11 bases left in between. Germline V gives CDR1 MNHNY, CDR2 SVGAGI (reference sequence). The CDR3 sequence: CASSYARGGAKNIQYF. CDR3 DNA sequence: TGTGCCAGCAGTTACGCCAGGGGGGGAGCCAAAAACATTCAGTACTTC.

This clonotype was seen a few times. The chain joins TRBV6-5 to TRBJ2-1; 9 bases align to TRBD2. The CDR3 has 16 amino acids. After removal of 5 bases from V and 9 bases from J, the junction contained 14 bases not matched to a gene. The germline CDR1 and CDR2 sequences are MNHEY and SVGAGI. CDR3 sequence: CASSRGIAGDVSEQFF. CDR3 sequence (DNA): TGTGCCAGCAGTCGAGGTATAGCGGGAGACGTTAGTGAGCAGTTCTTC.

The CDR3 sequence: CASSQVGLAGNTGELFF. The CDR3 DNA reads as TGTGCCAGCAGCCAAGTGGGTCTAGCGGGGAACACCGGGGAGCTGTTTTTT. The rearrangement joins TRBV3-1 to TRBJ2-2, with 8 bases lining up with TRBD2. The CDR3 consists of 17 residues. Germline V lookup: CDR1 LGHDT, CDR2 YNNKEL (reference sequence). With V trimmed by 1 base and J by 1 base, 5 bases remained unmatched. Based on the CDR3 plus reference TRBV3-1 and TRBJ2-2, the full variable domain is DTAVSQTPKYLVTQMGNDKSIKCEQNLGHDTMYWYKQDSKKFLKIMFSYNNKELIINETVPNRFSPKSPDKAHLNLHINSLELGDSAVYFCASSQVGLAGNTGELFFGEGSRLTVL.

The V gene is TRBV27, the J gene TRBJ2-7, with D possibly called TRBD1 or TRBD2 (5 bases each). CDR1 MNHEY and CDR2 SMNVEV come from the germline V gene (reference sequence). This CDR3 is built from 13 residues. V was clipped by 2 bases and J by 6 bases, with 11 bases between them. DNA for the CDR3: TGTGCCAGCAGTTTAGGGGGTGGGCGCGAGCAGTACTTC. Amino acids: CASSLGGGREQYF.

V is TRBV7-6 and J is TRBJ2-2; no reliable D call. Between the trimmed V and J ends, which lost 5 bases and 0 bases, there was a span of 10 bases. The CDR3 extends over 15 amino acids. Germline V gene lookup returns CDR1 SGHVS and CDR2 FNYEAQ. CDR3 DNA sequence: TGTGCCAGCAGCCAAAAAACTGCGAACACCGGGGAGCTGTTTTTT. Translated, it gives CASSQKTANTGELFF. Using reference TRBV7-6 and TRBJ2-2 for the parts outside the CDR3, the full variable domain is GAGVSQSPRYKVTKRGQDVALRCDPISGHVSLYWYRQALGQGPEFLTYFNYEAQQDKSGLPNDRFSAERPEGSISTLTIQRTEQRDSAMYRCASSQKTANTGELFFGEGSRLTVL.

CDR3 residues: CASSRRTGGVQPQHF. The DNA of the CDR3 is TGTGCCAGTAGCAGGAGGACAGGGGGGGTTCAGCCCCAGCATTTT. This sequence joins TRBV19 and TRBJ1-5, with 10 bases identical to TRBD1. Germline CDR1 reads LNHDA; CDR2 reads SQIVND (reference sequence). Trimming cost V 6 bases and J 6 bases; bases outside gene matches: 8. The CDR3 is 15 residues long.

The genes are TRBV30 and TRBJ1-1; D may be TRBD1 (5 bases). The CDR3 runs to 12 residues. The V gene lost 5 bases and the J gene lost 5 bases, with 12 bases spanning the gap. CDR1 GTSNPN and CDR2 SVGIG come from the germline V gene (reference sequence). Here the CDR3 reads CAWGDRGTEAFF. The CDR3 coding sequence is TGTGCCTGGGGGGACCGTGGAACTGAAGCTTTCTTT.

The chain recombines TRBV9 with TRBJ2-2; D uncertain. Trimming left V 7 bases short and J 6 bases short, with 10 bases between. The CDR3 is made up of 12 amino acids. Germline lookup yields CDR1 SGDLS and CDR2 YYNGEE. CDR3 DNA: TGTGCCAGCGGCTTTCGTCCCGGGGAGCTGTTTTTT. This sequence encodes CASGFRPGELFF.

This clonotype showed up just a few times. This chain connects TRBV12-3 or TRBV12-4 to TRBJ2-3; maybe TRBD2 (6 bases). The CDR3 consists of 13 residues. Trimming removed 3 bases from V and 5 bases from J, with 9 bases in between. The chain's CDR3 is CASSLREVDTQYF. CDR3 DNA sequence: TGTGCCAGCAGTTTGAGGGAGGTAGATACGCAGTATTTT.

In its sample, this clonotype was seen a few times. V gene TRBV2 combines with J gene TRBJ2-5; 9 nucleotides agree with TRBD2. The germline CDR1 and CDR2 sequences are SNHLY and FYNNEI. V lost 4 bases, J lost 4 bases, and 7 bases stayed unmatched. This CDR3 has 15 amino acids. This chain's CDR3 is CASSGGSGRRETQYF. CDR3 DNA sequence: TGTGCCAGCAGTGGAGGTAGCGGGAGAAGAGAGACCCAGTACTTC. The whole variable domain, filled in from reference TRBV2 and TRBJ2-5, reads EPEVTQTPSHQVTQMGQEVILRCVPISNHLYFYWYRQILGQKVEFLVSFYNNEISEKSEIFDDQFSVERPDGSNFTLKIRSTKLEDSAMYFCASSGGSGRRETQYFGPGTRLLVL.

The rearrangement joins TRBV20-1 to TRBJ2-2; D is unclear. The CDR3 consists of 12 residues. Trimming stripped 6 bases from V and 4 bases from J, with 9 bases between. CDR1 is DFQATT, CDR2 SNEGSKA, per germline (reference sequence). CDR3 sequence reads: CSALAATGELFF. CDR3 sequence (DNA): TGCAGTGCGTTGGCAGCCACCGGGGAGCTGTTTTTT.

This clonotype came up a few times. The V and J genes are TRBV20-1 and TRBJ2-1, with D possibly called TRBD1 or TRBD2 (6 bases each). The CDR3 totals 14 residues. The V end lost 3 bases, the J end lost 3 bases, and 12 bases lay between the germline ends. CDR1 and CDR2 from the germline V gene are DFQATT and SNEGSKA (reference sequence). CDR3 sequence reads: CSARIGGHYNEQFF. The CDR3 DNA follows: TGCAGTGCTAGGATCGGGGGACACTACAATGAGCAGTTCTTC.

This clonotype was picked up a small number of times. The chain couples TRBV29-1 to TRBJ2-2, with D perhaps TRBD2 (5 bases). Trimming removed 4 bases from V and 3 bases from J, with 12 bases in between. CDR1 is SQVTM and CDR2 is ANQGSEA in the germline V gene. There are 14 residues in the CDR3. The CDR3 DNA follows: TGCAGCGTTGGTTCTAGCCGATACACCGGGGAGCTGTTTTTT. Translated, it gives CSVGSSRYTGELFF.

This clonotype came up a few times. The chain recombines TRBV30 with TRBJ2-7, with 9 bases that match TRBD1. The CDR3 contains 14 residues. Germline CDR1 reads GTSNPN; CDR2 reads SVGIG (reference sequence). V was pared by 5 bases and J by 4 bases, with 9 bases of the junction left unmatched. Written as DNA, the CDR3 is TGTGCCTGGGACGAGACAGGGGGGGGTTACGAGCAGTACTTC. Its protein product is CAWDETGGGYEQYF.